A selection of T cell receptor beta chains follows, all from one sample in a study of blood T cells in healthy people across ages. TCRdb reprocessed the 5' RACE reads with MiXCR, giving one entry per CDR3 protein. This sample has approximately 900,000 distinct CDR3 sequences, with approximately 32% found just once. These data were likewise used in another study, on T cells of mothers and their children.

The sequenced sample was blood. These receptors originate from a woman aged 40-49 years in good health. Each CDR3 is given with its conserved first and last residue. The D gene is left open where the match is weak. Size tells how often a clone was seen (once, few, many) or the class of an expanded clone, and some rows leave it out.

abundance: many
v_gene: TRBV4-3
d_gene: TRBD2
j_gene: TRBJ2-3
CDR3aa: CASSQFQRGADTQYF
CDR3nt: TGCGCCAGCAGCCAATTCCAGCGGGGCGCAGATACGCAGTATTTT

abundance: NA
v_gene: TRBV7-2
d_gene: TRBD1
j_gene: TRBJ1-1
CDR3aa: CASSPRWDRANTEAFF
CDR3nt: TGTGCCAGCAGCCCCCGCTGGGACAGGGCGAACACTGAAGCTTTCTTT

abundance: many
v_gene: TRBV29-1
d_gene: NA
j_gene: TRBJ1-2
CDR3aa: CSVDPSGAHGYTF
CDR3nt: TGCAGCGTTGACCCTTCAGGGGCTCATGGCTACACCTTC

abundance: many
v_gene: TRBV20-1
d_gene: TRBD2
j_gene: TRBJ2-5
CDR3aa: CSARVPRGKETQYF
CDR3nt: TGCAGTGCTAGAGTACCGCGGGGGAAAGAGACCCAGTACTTC

abundance: few
v_gene: TRBV7-2
d_gene: NA
j_gene: TRBJ1-1
CDR3aa: CASSASSGVVTEAFF
CDR3nt: TGTGCCAGCAGCGCCTCGTCAGGAGTCGTCACTGAAGCTTTCTTT

abundance: many
v_gene: TRBV29-1
d_gene: NA
j_gene: TRBJ1-1
CDR3aa: CSGSTGNTEAFF
CDR3nt: TGCAGCGGGTCGACAGGGAACACTGAAGCTTTCTTT

abundance: NA
v_gene: TRBV19
d_gene: NA
j_gene: TRBJ1-2
CDR3aa: CASSAKVERFDYTF
CDR3nt: TGTGCCAGTAGTGCCAAAGTGGAGCGCTTTGACTACACCTTC

abundance: NA
v_gene: TRBV15
d_gene: NA
j_gene: TRBJ1-1
CDR3aa: CATSRDRQGMGSTEAFF
CDR3nt: TGTGCCACCAGCAGAGATAGGCAGGGGATGGGGAGCACTGAAGCTTTCTTT

abundance: few
v_gene: TRBV27
d_gene: NA
j_gene: TRBJ1-1
CDR3aa: CASSLGRGLEAFF
CDR3nt: TGTGCCAGCAGTCTAGGTCGGGGTCTTGAAGCTTTCTTT

abundance: NA
v_gene: TRBV29-1
d_gene: NA
j_gene: TRBJ1-1
CDR3aa: CLGGHNTEAFF
CDR3nt: TGCCTGGGGGGCCACAACACTGAAGCTTTCTTT